The 30 T cell receptor beta chains below were found in one sample sequenced in a study of regulatory and conventional T cells in RAG deficiency. Regulatory T cells were sorted from blood as CD4+ CD25-high CD127-low cells. Method: immunoSEQ multiplex PCR; TCRdb's copy keeps in-frame clones and lacks some. The data show tens of thousands of clones, 80% to 95% seen once. Separately, the same data were catalogued under a study of regulatory T cells. That study adds: Primers: 52 TRBV forward and 13 TRBJ reverse.

The sample taken for sequencing was Tregs sorted from blood. Receptors were obtained from a human donor in good health.

The V call is TRBV5-4, the J call TRBJ1-6; the D gene is possibly TRBD1 (6 bases). Trimming pared 2 bases from V and 9 bases from J, leaving 18 bases between. This CDR3 has 16 amino acids. Germline V gene lookup returns CDR1 SGHNT and CDR2 YYREEE (reference sequence). The chain's CDR3 is CASSLVGGRGSSPLHF. CDR3 bases: TGTGCCAGCAGCTTAGTAGGAGGTAGGGGGAGTTCACCCCTCCACTTT. The whole variable domain, filled in from reference TRBV5-4 and TRBJ1-6, reads ETGVTQSPTHLIKTRGQQVTLRCSSQSGHNTVSWYQQALGQGPQFIFQYYREEENGRGNFPPRFSGLQFPNYSSELNVNALELDDSALYLCASSLVGGRGSSPLHFGNGTRLTVT.

The rearrangement joins TRBV6-1 to TRBJ1-5; 7 positions agree with TRBD1. This CDR3 contains 13 residues. CDR1 is MNHNS, CDR2 SASEGT, per germline. Losses at the gene ends were 6 bases for V and 4 bases for J; bases not matched to a gene: 3. The CDR3 region has the DNA TGTGCCAGCAGCCCGGACAGGAATCAGCCCCAGCATTTT. Amino acid sequence: CASSPDRNQPQHF.

The V call is TRBV7-2, the J call TRBJ1-1, with D possibly matching TRBD1 (6 bases). The germline V gene has CDR1 SGHTA and CDR2 FQGNSA. This CDR3 spans 14 amino acids. V was cut by 5 bases and J by 2 bases, with 12 bases left in between. Written as DNA, the CDR3 is TGTGCCAGCAGCCCTTTACAGGGAAACACTGAAGCTTTCTTT. Its translation: CASSPLQGNTEAFF.

CDR3 sequence: CASSLVRGGPTYEQYF. The CDR3 nucleotides are TGTGCCAGCAGCTTAGTGCGGGGGGGACCTACCTACGAGCAGTACTTC. The rearrangement links TRBV13 to TRBJ2-7, with 9 bases fitting TRBD2. Losses at the gene ends were 1 base for V and 2 bases for J; bases not matched to a gene: 6. Germline loops: CDR1 PRHDT, CDR2 FYEKMQ (reference sequence). The CDR3 runs 16 residues.

V usage is TRBV5-1 and J usage is TRBJ1-5; 9 nucleotides align to TRBD1. The V and J ends lost 0 bases and 7 bases, in that order; junction bases with no gene match: 8. The V gene's germline CDR1 is SGHRS and CDR2 YFSETQ. The CDR3 is 16 residues long. CDR3 coding DNA: TGCGCCAGCAGCTTGGGGACTACAGGGGGCACCCAGCCCCAGCATTTT. As protein: CASSLGTTGGTQPQHF.

The chain has TRBV7-2 and TRBJ1-6; D is uncertain. The germline CDR1 and CDR2 sequences are SGHTA and FQGNSA. The CDR3 runs 14 residues. V lost 7 bases and J lost 2, with 9 bases in between. CDR3 amino acids: CASTNFPYNSPLHF. DNA for the CDR3: TGTGCCAGCACTAATTTCCCCTATAATTCACCCCTCCACTTT.

This chain connects TRBV27 to TRBJ2-3, with a tentative D call TRBD1 (6 bases). CDR1 and CDR2 (germline): MNHEY, SMNVEV (reference sequence). This CDR3 contains 15 residues. V lost 4 bases and J lost 2, with 13 bases in between. The CDR3 is CASSSGVSSTDTQYF. The CDR3 nucleotides read TGTGCCAGCAGTTCAGGGGTCAGTTCCACAGATACGCAGTATTTT.

The V gene is TRBV29-1, the J gene TRBJ2-7; 8 bases are a match to TRBD1. Trimming at V came to 7 bases and at J to 2 bases, leaving 4 bases not matched to a gene. The CDR3 is 12 amino acids. The germline CDR1 and CDR2 sequences are SQVTM and ANQGSEA. The CDR3 spells CSARTGPYEQYF. DNA of the CDR3: TGCAGCGCCCGGACAGGGCCCTACGAGCAGTACTTC.

V gene TRBV19 combines with J gene TRBJ1-1; no definite D call. The CDR3 consists of 13 residues. Trimming cost V 6 bases and J 1 base, with 9 bases left between them. Germline loops: CDR1 LNHDA, CDR2 SQIVND (reference sequence). DNA for the CDR3: TGTGCCAGTAGGTGGTCGGAGAACACTGAAGCTTTCTTT. It codes for CASRWSENTEAFF. Full variable domain (remainder filled in from reference TRBV19 and TRBJ1-1): DGGITQSPKYLFRKEGQNVTLSCEQNLNHDAMYWYRQDPGQGLRLIYYSQIVNDFQKGDIAEGYSVSREKKESFPLTVTSAQKNPTAFYLCASRWSENTEAFFGQGTRLTVV.

This sequence joins TRBV7-2 and TRBJ2-5; 8 bases map to TRBD1. Germline V gene data show CDR1 as SGHTA and CDR2 as FQGNSA. The junction had 3 bases not matched to a gene; V was cut back by 5 bases and J by 4 bases. The CDR3 is made up of 13 amino acids. The CDR3 sequence: CASSRQGAETQYF. CDR3 DNA: TGTGCCAGCAGCCGCCAGGGGGCAGAGACCCAGTACTTC.

This clone came up once. V and J are TRBV28 and TRBJ1-1, with TRBD1 matching 9 bases. The CDR3 runs 12 residues. With V trimmed by 2 bases and J by 11 bases, 3 bases remained unmatched. The germline V gene encodes CDR1 MDHEN and CDR2 SYDVKM. The CDR3 sequence is CASSLRTGAAFF. The CDR3, as DNA: TGTGCCAGCAGTTTACGGACAGGGGCTGCTTTCTTT.

The J gene is TRBJ1-1, the V gene TRBV27; D gene uncertain. In germline, CDR1 is MNHEY, CDR2 SMNVEV (reference sequence). The CDR3 has 14 amino acids. Trimming took 3 bases from V and 0 from J, leaving 8 bases between them. The CDR3 sequence: CASSFLGMNTEAFF. The CDR3 DNA reads TGTGCCAGCAGTTTTCTAGGGATGAACACTGAAGCTTTCTTT.

The V gene is TRBV6-4, the J gene TRBJ2-7; 9 positions match TRBD2. CDR1 is MRHNA, CDR2 SNTAGT, per germline. There are 14 residues in the CDR3. J gave up 4 bases and V 2 bases, and 3 bases lay outside the gene matches. CDR3 in DNA: TGTGCCAGCAGTGACGCGGGGGGGAAATACGAGCAGTACTTC. It translates to CASSDAGGKYEQYF.

The gene calls are TRBV9 and TRBJ2-3; 10 bases fit TRBD2. There are 14 residues in the CDR3. Losses at the gene ends were 0 bases for V and 14 bases for J; bases not matched to a gene: 9. Germline CDR1 SGDLS, CDR2 YYNGEE. The CDR3 sequence is CASSVELAGAPAYF. The DNA for the CDR3 is TGTGCCAGCAGCGTAGAGCTAGCGGGGGCCCCGGCGTATTTT. The variable domain in full, with the rest retrieved from reference TRBV9 and TRBJ2-3, is DSGVTQTPKHLITATGQRVTLRCSPRSGDLSVYWYQQSLDQGLQFLIQYYNGEERAKGNILERFSAQQFPDLHSELNLSSLELGDSALYFCASSVELAGAPAYFGPGTRLTVL.

J is TRBJ2-1 and V is TRBV28; TRBD1 might be the D (6 bases). The CDR3 is made up of 13 amino acids. CDR1 is MDHEN, CDR2 SYDVKM, per germline. Trimming cost V 7 bases and J 6 bases, with 13 bases left between them. The CDR3 DNA sequence: TGTGCCAGCACCCTCTGGGACACCAATGAGCAGTTCTTC. It specifies CASTLWDTNEQFF.

This clone was detected only once. The chain carries TRBV2 and TRBJ2-1; tentative D call: TRBD2 (6 bases). With 6 bases removed from V and 9 bases from J, the gap between germline ends came to 21 bases. There are 15 residues in the CDR3. CDR1 is SNHLY, CDR2 FYNNEI, per germline. The CDR3 bases are TGTGCCAGCAGGACCGGGGGTAGTTACGGCGGTGAGCAGTTCTTC. Protein: CASRTGGSYGGEQFF.

This chain links TRBV14 with TRBJ2-3; 7 positions match TRBD1. Losses at the gene ends were 1 base for V and 6 bases for J; bases not matched to a gene: 7. This CDR3 is 15 amino acids long. Germline assignment: CDR1 SGHDN and CDR2 FVKESK. The CDR3: CASSQAGTGVDTQYF. CDR3 bases: TGTGCCAGCAGCCAAGCGGGAACAGGGGTGGATACGCAGTATTTT.

The chain couples TRBV7-8 to TRBJ2-7, with D unclear. Trimming left V 0 bases short and J 0 bases short, with 3 bases between. Germline V lookup: CDR1 SGHVS, CDR2 FQNEAQ. The CDR3 is 13 amino acids. The CDR3 DNA sequence: TGTGCCAGCAGCTTAGCGACCTCCTACGAGCAGTACTTC. Translated, it gives CASSLATSYEQYF.

The CDR3 DNA reads TGTGCCAGCAGCGTAGTTTCAGCGGCGACCCAGTACTTC. Its translation: CASSVVSAATQYF. The rearrangement uses TRBV9 and TRBJ2-5; possible D gene TRBD2, 5 bases. The germline V and J ends were trimmed by 0 bases and 7 bases, with 10 bases remaining between them. CDR1 and CDR2 from the germline V gene are SGDLS and YYNGEE. The CDR3 contains 13 residues.

This chain joins TRBV5-4 and TRBJ2-5; D remains unclear. V dropped 0 bases and J dropped 5 bases, with 11 bases sitting between them. The CDR3 extends over 14 amino acids. Germline V gene data show CDR1 as SGHNT and CDR2 as YYREEE (reference sequence). CDR3 loop: CASSLDGRRETQYF. CDR3 DNA sequence: TGTGCCAGCAGCTTGGACGGAAGGCGCGAGACCCAGTACTTC.

This rearrangement joins TRBV12-5 to TRBJ2-1, with 7 bases matching TRBD1. The CDR3 is 14 residues long. Germline CDR1 LGHNT, CDR2 FRNRAP. The junction had 7 bases not matched to a gene; V was cut back by 1 base and J by 10 bases. Here the CDR3 DNA reads TGTGCTAGTGGTTTGGCAGACAGGGTCCTGGAGCAGTTCTTC. It encodes CASGLADRVLEQFF.

The rearrangement joins TRBV6-5 to TRBJ1-2, with TRBD1 matching over 11 bases. CDR3 size: 16 residues. V lost 4 bases and J lost 4; bases outside the gene matches: 8. CDR1 is MNHEY, CDR2 SVGAGI, per germline. CDR3 sequence reads: CASSFTWTGGAYGYTF. The CDR3 bases are TGTGCCAGCAGTTTCACTTGGACAGGGGGCGCCTATGGCTACACCTTC.

J is TRBJ2-3 and V is TRBV4-2; tentatively, D is TRBD2 (6 bases). With 0 bases removed from V and 2 bases from J, the gap between germline ends came to 15 bases. The germline CDR1 and CDR2 sequences are LGHNA and YNFKEQ. This CDR3 region has 17 residues. CDR3 in amino acids: CASSQDTPGGFTDTQYF. CDR3 coding DNA: TGTGCCAGCAGCCAAGATACCCCCGGGGGTTTCACAGATACGCAGTATTTT.

This chain links TRBV7-9 with TRBJ1-4; D is undetermined. V was pared by 5 bases and J by 10 bases, with 11 bases between. The CDR3 totals 12 residues. From germline, CDR1 is SEHNR and CDR2 FQNEAQ (reference sequence). The CDR3 DNA follows: TGTGCCAGCAGCCCACGGGGAAGAAAACTGTTTTTT. It yields the protein CASSPRGRKLFF.

This chain uses TRBV18 with TRBJ1-5; D uncertain. CDR3 size: 13 residues. Per the germline V gene, CDR1 is KGHSH and CDR2 is LQKENI. V gave up 3 bases and J gave up 7 bases, with 10 bases separating them. This chain's CDR3 is CASSPGGGQPQHF. CDR3 DNA: TGTGCCAGCTCACCCGGAGGTGGCCAGCCCCAGCATTTT.

The chain joins TRBV20-1 to TRBJ1-2; no clear D. The V gene lost 2 bases and the J gene lost 12 bases, with 13 bases spanning the gap. The germline V gene encodes CDR1 DFQATT and CDR2 SNEGSKA (reference sequence). The CDR3 runs to 11 residues. CDR3 sequence reads: CSARKFGAHTF. The CDR3 region has the DNA TGCAGTGCTAGAAAGTTCGGAGCTCACACCTTC.

V is TRBV10-3 and J is TRBJ1-6, with D perhaps TRBD1 (6 bases). V lost 6 bases, J lost 5 bases, and 11 bases lay in between. This CDR3 region has 14 residues. Germline lookup yields CDR1 ENHRY and CDR2 SYGVKD. DNA for the CDR3: TGTGCCATCAGACAGGGTTTAGATAATTCACCCCTCCACTTT. Translated: CAIRQGLDNSPLHF.

V is TRBV5-1 and J is TRBJ1-2, with 8 positions matching TRBD1. The CDR3 has 19 residues. The germline V gene encodes CDR1 SGHRS and CDR2 YFSETQ. V gave up 0 bases and J gave up 4 bases; unmatched junction bases: 17. This chain's CDR3 is CASSLASAGGRIGGYGYTF. CDR3 in DNA: TGCGCCAGCAGCTTGGCCTCCGCAGGGGGCCGGATAGGGGGCTATGGCTACACCTTC.

The CDR3 region has the DNA TGTGCCAGCAGCCAAGTTAAACCCGGGACAGGGCACAATGAGCAGTTCTTC. Amino acid sequence: CASSQVKPGTGHNEQFF. The rearrangement links TRBV5-5 to TRBJ2-1, with TRBD1 matching over 9 bases. Per the germline V gene, CDR1 is SGHKS and CDR2 is YYEKEE (reference sequence). V lost 4 bases to trimming and J lost 5 bases; unmatched junction nucleotides: 13. The CDR3 runs to 17 residues.

The rearrangement joins TRBV7-2 to TRBJ1-4; no clear D gene. Germline V gene sequence: CDR1 SGHTA, CDR2 FQGNSA. The V end was cut by 1 base, the J end by 6 bases, with 6 bases between. The CDR3 runs 13 residues. The CDR3 here is CASSLGPYEKLFF. The DNA for the CDR3 is TGTGCCAGCAGCTTAGGGCCCTATGAAAAACTGTTTTTT. Filled out from reference TRBV7-2 and TRBJ1-4, the complete variable domain reads GAGVSQSPSNKVTEKGKDVELRCDPISGHTALYWYRQSLGQGLEFLIYFQGNSAPDKSGLPSDRFSAERTGGSVSTLTIQRTQQEDSAVYLCASSLGPYEKLFFGSGTQLSVL.